This T cell receptor beta chain originates from a study of Ad26.COV2.S vaccination and SARS-CoV-2 variants. Libraries were prepared by immunoSEQ multiplex PCR; TCRdb keeps only in-frame clonotypes and omits some of them. The sample includes 350,000 to 600,000 clones, nearly 90% of them seen just once. Treatment in this sample: around 19 received Ad26.COV2.S at low or high dose, single or two shots; about 5 received placebo; per-sample allocation not given. Vaccine and placebo recipients were sampled on day 63 after the first injection. The sequence derives from a person aged 18 to 59 who received the Ad26.COV2.S COVID-19 vaccine or a placebo. Sample: peripheral blood, taken in a trial of Ad26.COV2.S vaccine versus placebo.

CDR3 protein: CASSPAEQGGYTF. The CDR3 nucleotides are TGTGCCAGCTCACCAGCCGAACAGGGGGGCTACACCTTC. The chain employs TRBV18 and TRBJ1-2; TRBD1 aligns across 7 bases. Trimming at V came to 2 bases and at J to 8 bases, leaving 5 bases not matched to a gene. The CDR3 length is 13 residues. Germline lookup yields CDR1 KGHSH and CDR2 LQKENI.